This is a list of T cell receptor beta chains from one sample in a study of OX40 agonist ivuxolimab in advanced cancers. Here immunoSEQ multiplex PCR was the method, and the copy in TCRdb shows in-frame clones only, minus some. Of fewer than 95,000 clones in the sample, roughly 89% are singletons; the top ten hold about 0.87%. The sequencing here drew on CD4+ or CD8+ T cells sorted from blood, taken in a trial of the OX40 agonist ivuxolimab. The source is an adult with an advanced solid tumor such as melanoma, head and neck, liver or kidney cancer. The CDR3 runs from the conserved cysteine through the conserved F or W. Clone size is stated in some rows and not others, as once, few, many or a class when expanded.

once,TRBJ2-2,TRBV7-3,CASSLDGGSGGSGELFF
NA,TRBJ2-3,TRBV6-5,CASSRSADTQYF
NA,TRBJ2-7,TRBV5-1,CASSLDRPPYEQYF
NA,TRBJ1-3,TRBV28,CASSSGGAGNTIYF
NA,TRBJ1-4,TRBV6-1,CASMYTNEKLFF
NA,TRBJ2-1,TRBV11-2,CASGLSEQFF
NA,TRBJ2-3,TRBV11-3,CASSLLAGEVSDTQYF
NA,TRBJ1-4,TRBV4-2,CASSPTVDSEKLFF
once,TRBJ2-7,TRBV10-3,CAIGGDRHSYEQYF
NA,TRBJ1-2,TRBV28,CASSLEGYYGYTF
NA,TRBJ2-5,TRBV7-3,CASTLTGQGWETQYF
NA,TRBJ1-1,TRBV4-3,CASSQDLNARGSIGITEAFF
NA,TRBJ2-5,TRBV15,CATSRGIRDSQETQYF
few,TRBJ1-1,TRBV9,CASSPRTESDTEAFF
NA,TRBJ1-1,TRBV18,CASSPNAGGTEAFF
NA,TRBJ2-7,TRBV21-1,CASSKWGRDEQTYEQYF
NA,TRBJ2-7,TRBV6-5,CASSYGGHGSYEQYF
NA,TRBJ1-2,TRBV30,CAWSAQGAWGYTF
NA,TRBJ1-4,TRBV5-6,CASSYDRDLGEKLFF
NA,TRBJ1-1,TRBV19,CASSKKTEAFF
NA,TRBJ2-6,TRBV11-2,CASSFDPSGANVLTF
NA,TRBJ2-3,TRBV5-8,CASSLAGASGKLTDTQYF
once,TRBJ2-7,TRBV4-2,CASSQDLPRGGFFYEQYF